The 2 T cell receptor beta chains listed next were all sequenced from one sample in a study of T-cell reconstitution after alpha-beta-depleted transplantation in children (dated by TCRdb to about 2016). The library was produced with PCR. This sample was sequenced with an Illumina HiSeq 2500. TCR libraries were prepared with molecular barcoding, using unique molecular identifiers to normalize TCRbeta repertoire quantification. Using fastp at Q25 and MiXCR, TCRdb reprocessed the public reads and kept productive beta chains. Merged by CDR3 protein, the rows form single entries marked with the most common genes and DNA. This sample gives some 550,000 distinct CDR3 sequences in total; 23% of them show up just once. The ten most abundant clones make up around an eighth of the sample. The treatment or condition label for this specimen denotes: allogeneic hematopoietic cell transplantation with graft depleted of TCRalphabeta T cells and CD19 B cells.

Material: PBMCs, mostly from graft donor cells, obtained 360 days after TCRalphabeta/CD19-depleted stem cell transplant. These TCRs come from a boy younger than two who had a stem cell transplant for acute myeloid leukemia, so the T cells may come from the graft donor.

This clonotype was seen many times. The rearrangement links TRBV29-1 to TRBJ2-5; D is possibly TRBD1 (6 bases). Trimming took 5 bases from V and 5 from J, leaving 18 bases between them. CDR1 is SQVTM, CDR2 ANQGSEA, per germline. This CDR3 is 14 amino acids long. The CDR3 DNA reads TGCAGCGTTCCCCAGGGGATGTCCATGGAGACCCAGTACTTC. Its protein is CSVPQGMSMETQYF. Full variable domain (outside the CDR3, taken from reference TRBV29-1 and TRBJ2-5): SAVISQKPSRDICQRGTSLTIQCQVDSQVTMMFWYRQQPGQSLTLIATANQGSEATYESGFVIDKFPISRPNLTFSTLTVSNMSPEDSSIYLCSVPQGMSMETQYFGPGTRLLVL.

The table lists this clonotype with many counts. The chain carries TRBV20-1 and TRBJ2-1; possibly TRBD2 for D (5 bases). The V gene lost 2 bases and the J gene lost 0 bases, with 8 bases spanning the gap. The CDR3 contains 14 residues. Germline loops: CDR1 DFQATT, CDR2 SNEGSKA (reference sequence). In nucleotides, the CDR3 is TGCAGTGCTAGACTGGCGGGCTCCTACAATGAGCAGTTCTTC. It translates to CSARLAGSYNEQFF.